Presented here are 20 T cell receptor beta chains from one specimen sequenced in a study of cytomegalovirus exposure and HLA in healthy donors. Vbeta (60) and Jbeta (13) primers were used in the PCR. The data were produced by immunoSEQ multiplex PCR, yet TCRdb's version contains in-frame clones alone and is incomplete. This table has 220,000 or so clones, more than 65% appearing once. The sequencing sample was made of PBMCs. All receptors come from a woman in her twenties or thirties in good health and CMV-seronegative.

This rearrangement joins TRBV18 to TRBJ2-2, with TRBD2 identical over 10 bases. The CDR3 consists of 17 residues. The V segment lost 1 base and the J segment 2 bases; nucleotides outside the gene matches: 4. Germline CDR1 and CDR2: KGHSH and LQKENI. CDR3 sequence reads: CASSPRSSGSNTGELFF. CDR3 bases: TGTGCCAGCTCACCACGGTCTAGCGGGAGCAACACCGGGGAGCTGTTTTTT. Combining the CDR3 with reference TRBV18 and TRBJ2-2 gives the whole variable domain NAGVMQNPRHLVRRRGQEARLRCSPMKGHSHVYWYRQLPEEGLKFMVYLQKENIIDESGMPKERFSAEFPKEGPSILRIQQVVRGDSAAYFCASSPRSSGSNTGELFFGEGSRLTVL.

This clone was counted between two and nine times. This chain joins TRBV30 and TRBJ2-1; 7 bases map to TRBD2. This CDR3 spans 15 amino acids. CDR1 GTSNPN and CDR2 SVGIG come from the germline V gene (reference sequence). J was trimmed by 7 bases and V by 8 bases; bases with no gene match: 17. CDR3 DNA: TGTGCCGGGATTGGCGGACTAGGGACTTTAAATGAGCAGTTCTTC. Translating gives CAGIGGLGTLNEQFF.

The rearrangement joins TRBV12-5 to TRBJ1-1, with D hard to call. Germline loops: CDR1 LGHNT, CDR2 FRNRAP. Trimming cost V 3 bases and J 5 bases, with 10 bases left between them. The CDR3 covers 13 residues. CDR3 bases: TGTGCTAGTGGTTTTGTAGCCGGGACTGAAGCTTTCTTT. It codes for CASGFVAGTEAFF.

V gene TRBV7-3 combines with J gene TRBJ1-1; no clear D. V shed 4 bases and J shed 5 bases, with 20 bases lying between them. Germline CDR1 and CDR2: SGHTA and FQGTGA. The CDR3 contains 16 residues. CDR3: CASSSTAGHGRTEAFF. The DNA of the CDR3 is TGTGCCAGCAGCTCTACGGCAGGTCATGGGAGGACTGAAGCTTTCTTT. Using reference TRBV7-3 and TRBJ1-1 for the parts outside the CDR3, the full variable domain is GAGVSQTPSNKVTEKGKYVELRCDPISGHTALYWYRQSLGQGPEFLIYFQGTGAADDSGLPNDRFFAVRPEGSVSTLKIQRTERGDSAVYLCASSSTAGHGRTEAFFGQGTRLTVV.

This clone came up a few times. The V gene is TRBV30, the J gene TRBJ1-5; 11 bases are shared with TRBD1. Germline loops: CDR1 GTSNPN, CDR2 SVGIG (reference sequence). With V trimmed by 3 bases and J by 6 bases, 7 bases remained unmatched. This CDR3 contains 15 residues. CDR3 loop: CAWREGTGGTQPQHF. The CDR3 DNA follows: TGTGCCTGGAGAGAGGGGACAGGGGGAACTCAGCCCCAGCATTTT.

This sequence joins TRBV5-1 and TRBJ2-1; 7 bases agree with TRBD2. After removal of 4 bases from V and 8 bases from J, the junction contained 3 bases not matched to a gene. There are 12 residues in the CDR3. Per the germline V gene, CDR1 is SGHRS and CDR2 is YFSETQ. CDR3 in amino acids: CASSGRGDEQFF. In DNA form, the CDR3 reads TGCGCCAGCAGCGGGAGGGGTGATGAGCAGTTCTTC. Filled out from reference TRBV5-1 and TRBJ2-1, the complete variable domain reads KAGVTQTPRYLIKTRGQQVTLSCSPISGHRSVSWYQQTPGQGLQFLFEYFSETQRNKGNFPGRFSGRQFSNSRSEMNVSTLELGDSALYLCASSGRGDEQFFGPGTRLTVL.

The chain has TRBV7-6 and TRBJ2-1; 11 nucleotides match TRBD2. V lost 5 bases, J lost 3 bases, and 6 bases stayed unmatched. CDR1 is SGHVS and CDR2 is FNYEAQ in the germline V gene. The CDR3 contains 16 residues. CDR3 DNA sequence: TGTGCCAGCAGCCCCCTGGGACTAGCGGTCTACAATGAGCAGTTCTTC. It is translated as CASSPLGLAVYNEQFF.

The chain combines TRBV11-3 with TRBJ1-3; no clear D gene. V was trimmed by 8 bases and J by 0 bases, leaving 14 bases between them. Germline CDR1 is SGHNT and CDR2 is YENEEA. The CDR3 is 15 amino acids. The CDR3 protein is CASAPSGNSGNTIYF. CDR3 DNA sequence: TGTGCCAGCGCTCCGAGCGGGAACTCTGGAAACACCATATATTTT.

The chain uses TRBV7-3 and TRBJ1-1; D is possibly TRBD1 (6 bases). CDR1 and CDR2 from the germline V gene are SGHTA and FQGTGA. Trimming stripped 2 bases from V and 5 bases from J, with 9 bases between. The CDR3 sequence is 13 residues long. The CDR3 loop is CASSLSGQTEAFF. The CDR3 region has the DNA TGTGCCAGCAGCTTATCTGGACAGACTGAAGCTTTCTTT.

The rearrangement uses TRBV7-2 and TRBJ2-3; 8 bases are a match to TRBD2. The CDR3 is made up of 19 amino acids. CDR1 is SGHTA, CDR2 FQGNSA, per germline. V lost 5 bases to trimming and J lost 0 bases; unmatched junction nucleotides: 16. The CDR3 protein is CASSPGLAGPPPSTDTQYF. CDR3 bases: TGTGCCAGCAGCCCCGGCCTAGCGGGTCCCCCCCCCAGCACAGATACGCAGTATTTT. Complete variable domain (other parts from reference TRBV7-2 and TRBJ2-3): GAGVSQSPSNKVTEKGKDVELRCDPISGHTALYWYRQSLGQGLEFLIYFQGNSAPDKSGLPSDRFSAERTGGSVSTLTIQRTQQEDSAVYLCASSPGLAGPPPSTDTQYFGPGTRLTVL.

The chain has TRBV14 and TRBJ2-3, with D possibly matching TRBD2 (5 bases). CDR1 is SGHDN, CDR2 FVKESK, per germline. V was cut by 9 bases and J by 2 bases, with 15 bases left in between. This CDR3 has 14 residues. The CDR3 nucleotides read TGTGCCAGTACCGTCGGGGTTTCCACAGATACGCAGTATTTT. Protein sequence: CASTVGVSTDTQYF.

The chain couples TRBV30 to TRBJ1-5; D perhaps matches TRBD1 (6 bases). Germline loops: CDR1 GTSNPN, CDR2 SVGIG (reference sequence). There are 15 residues in the CDR3. V lost 1 base to trimming and J lost 0 bases, with 10 bases between them. For the CDR3, the DNA is TGTGCCTGGAGTGAACAGGGCTATAGCAATCAGCCCCAGCATTTT. Translated, it gives CAWSEQGYSNQPQHF.

The CDR3 loop is CASSLGGGGPDTQYF. The CDR3 nucleotides are TGTGCCAGCAGCTTGGGCGGGGGAGGACCAGATACGCAGTATTTT. The chain combines TRBV5-6 with TRBJ2-3; TRBD2 matches 7 bases. This CDR3 comprises 15 residues. V was pared by 0 bases and J by 4 bases, with 5 bases of the junction left unmatched. Germline values: CDR1 SGHDT, CDR2 YYEEEE.

This rearrangement joins TRBV6-5 to TRBJ2-7, with 8 bases fitting TRBD2. V gave up 5 bases and J gave up 4 bases; unmatched junction bases: 7. The CDR3 consists of 14 residues. CDR1 and CDR2 from the germline V gene are MNHEY and SVGAGI. CDR3 sequence (DNA): TGTGCCAGCAGTGCACCCGGGACTAGGTACGAGCAGTACTTC. It translates to CASSAPGTRYEQYF.

This clone was detected once. The CDR3 bases are TGCGCCAGCAGCATCGGGACTAGCGGGGGGGCGGTATCCCTTCGCAATGAGCAGTTCTTC. It yields the protein CASSIGTSGGAVSLRNEQFF. The V gene is TRBV5-1, the J gene TRBJ2-1, with 16 bases lining up with TRBD2. V lost 4 bases, J lost 6 bases, and 16 bases stayed unmatched. CDR3 length: 20 amino acids. The germline V gene encodes CDR1 SGHRS and CDR2 YFSETQ.

The J gene is TRBJ1-1, the V gene TRBV5-8; 10 bases align to TRBD1. The V gene end was trimmed by 2 bases and the J gene end by 1 base; junction bases not matched to a gene: 5. Germline CDR1 SGHTS, CDR2 YDEGEE. This CDR3 has 16 residues. The CDR3 sequence: CASSFMGQGRNTEAFF. In nucleotides, the CDR3 is TGTGCCAGCAGCTTTATGGGACAGGGGCGGAACACTGAAGCTTTCTTT.

The chain uses TRBV6-5 and TRBJ2-7; a possible D gene is TRBD1 (8 bases). The V and J ends lost 6 bases and 7 bases respectively, with 22 bases between them. The CDR3 sequence is 15 residues long. Per the germline V gene, CDR1 is MNHEY and CDR2 is SVGAGI. The DNA of the CDR3 is TGTGCCAGCAGCCGCACAGGGGGGGACCTTTGGGAGCAGTACTTC. It specifies CASSRTGGDLWEQYF.

Comment on this clone: At one end the junction does not follow the germline gene, possibly because of a read error. The gene calls are TRBV7-9 and TRBJ2-7; tentatively, D is TRBD1 (5 bases). This CDR3 region has 13 residues. Per germline, CDR1 SEHNR and CDR2 FQNEAQ (reference sequence). CDR3 protein: CPSHSTASYEQYF. CDR3 nucleotides: TGTCCCAGCCACTCGACAGCCAGCTACGAGCAGTACTTC.

The CDR3 DNA follows: TGCGCCAGCAGCTTGGGACTAGCGGACTACAATGAGCAGTTCTTC. It is translated as CASSLGLADYNEQFF. The chain recombines TRBV5-1 with TRBJ2-1; 9 nucleotides line up with TRBD2. There are 15 residues in the CDR3. Per germline, CDR1 SGHRS and CDR2 YFSETQ. J lost 3 bases, V lost 0 bases, and 1 base had no gene match.

The chain has TRBV30 and TRBJ1-5, with D possibly being TRBD1 (5 bases). Germline V lookup: CDR1 GTSNPN, CDR2 SVGIG (reference sequence). The CDR3 runs to 13 residues. The V end lost 4 bases, the J end lost 3 bases, and 10 bases lay between the germline ends. The CDR3 spells CAWTGWANQPQHF. CDR3 nucleotides: TGTGCCTGGACAGGGTGGGCCAATCAGCCCCAGCATTTT. Drawing the rest from reference TRBV30 and TRBJ1-5, the complete variable domain is SQTIHQWPATLVQPVGSPLSLECTVEGTSNPNLYWYRQAAGRGLQLLFYSVGIGQISSEVPQNLSASRPQDRQFILSSKKLLLSDSGFYLCAWTGWANQPQHFGDGTRLSIL.